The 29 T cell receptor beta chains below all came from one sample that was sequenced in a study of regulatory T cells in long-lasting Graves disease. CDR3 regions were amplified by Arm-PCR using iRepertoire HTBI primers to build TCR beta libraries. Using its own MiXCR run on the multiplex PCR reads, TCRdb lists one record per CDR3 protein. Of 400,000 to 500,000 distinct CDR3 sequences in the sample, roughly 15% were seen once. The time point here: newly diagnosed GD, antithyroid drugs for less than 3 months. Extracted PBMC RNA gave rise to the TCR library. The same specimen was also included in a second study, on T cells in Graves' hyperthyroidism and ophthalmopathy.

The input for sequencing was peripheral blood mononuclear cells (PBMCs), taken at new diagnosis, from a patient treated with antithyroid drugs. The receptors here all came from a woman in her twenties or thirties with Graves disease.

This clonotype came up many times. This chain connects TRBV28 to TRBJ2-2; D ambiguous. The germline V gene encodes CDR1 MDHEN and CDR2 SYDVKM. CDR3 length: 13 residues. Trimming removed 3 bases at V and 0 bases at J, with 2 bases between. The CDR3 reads CASSFTNTGELFF. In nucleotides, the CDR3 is TGTGCCAGCAGTTTTACGAACACCGGGGAGCTGTTTTTT.

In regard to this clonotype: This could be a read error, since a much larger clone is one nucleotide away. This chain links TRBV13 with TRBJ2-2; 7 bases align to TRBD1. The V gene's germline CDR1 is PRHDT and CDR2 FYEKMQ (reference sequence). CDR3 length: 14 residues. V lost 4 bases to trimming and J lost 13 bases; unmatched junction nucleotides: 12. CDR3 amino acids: CASSSFPGQRGLFF. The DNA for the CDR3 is TGTGCCAGCAGCTCCTTCCCGGGACAGCGAGGGCTGTTTTTT.

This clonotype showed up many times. CDR3 in DNA: TGTGCCACCAGCAGATCAAGAGACAGGGCGAACACTGAAGCTTTCTTT. Translating it yields CATSRSRDRANTEAFF. The chain joins TRBV15 to TRBJ1-1; 7 bases are a match to TRBD1. V shed 2 bases and J 1 base; nucleotides not matched to a gene: 7. The CDR3 contains 16 residues. Germline-derived CDR1 and CDR2 are LNHNV and YYDKDF (reference sequence).

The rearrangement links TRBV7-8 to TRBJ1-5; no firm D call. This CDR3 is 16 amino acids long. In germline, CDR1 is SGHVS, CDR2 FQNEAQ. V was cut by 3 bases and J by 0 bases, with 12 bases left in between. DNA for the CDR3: TGTGCCAGCAGCTTCGGTTCTACTTATAGCAATCAGCCCCAGCATTTT. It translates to CASSFGSTYSNQPQHF.

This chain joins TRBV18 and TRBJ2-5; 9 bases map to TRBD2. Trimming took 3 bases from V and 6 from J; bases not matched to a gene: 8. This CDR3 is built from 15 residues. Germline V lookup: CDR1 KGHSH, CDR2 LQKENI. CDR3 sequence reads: CASSPIAGEGKTQYF. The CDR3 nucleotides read TGTGCCAGCTCACCCATAGCGGGAGAGGGAAAGACCCAGTACTTC. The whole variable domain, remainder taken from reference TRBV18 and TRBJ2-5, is NAGVMQNPRHLVRRRGQEARLRCSPMKGHSHVYWYRQLPEEGLKFMVYLQKENIIDESGMPKERFSAEFPKEGPSILRIQQVVRGDSAAYFCASSPIAGEGKTQYFGPGTRLLVL.

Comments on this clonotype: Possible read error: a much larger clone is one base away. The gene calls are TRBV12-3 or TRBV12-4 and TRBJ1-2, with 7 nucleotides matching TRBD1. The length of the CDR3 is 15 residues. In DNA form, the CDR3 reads TGTGCCAGCAATTTAGTATGGACAGGTCGTTATGGCTACACCTTC. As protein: CASNLVWTGRYGYTF.

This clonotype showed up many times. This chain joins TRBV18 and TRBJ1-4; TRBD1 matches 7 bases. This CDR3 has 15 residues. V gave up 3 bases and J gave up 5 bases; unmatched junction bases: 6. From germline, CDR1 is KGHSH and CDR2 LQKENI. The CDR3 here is CASSPAWDSNEKLFF. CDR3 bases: TGTGCCAGCTCACCCGCCTGGGACAGCAATGAAAAACTGTTTTTT.

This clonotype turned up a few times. CDR3: CASSYPSGLAGVGDIQYF. DNA of the CDR3: TGTGCCAGCAGTTACCCCTCGGGACTAGCGGGAGTCGGGGACATTCAGTACTTC. The chain is built from TRBV6-5 and TRBJ2-4, with 14 bases aligning to TRBD2. The J segment lost 8 bases and the V segment lost 2 bases, leaving 11 bases of the junction unmatched. CDR3 length: 18 amino acids. Germline CDR1 reads MNHEY; CDR2 reads SVGAGI.

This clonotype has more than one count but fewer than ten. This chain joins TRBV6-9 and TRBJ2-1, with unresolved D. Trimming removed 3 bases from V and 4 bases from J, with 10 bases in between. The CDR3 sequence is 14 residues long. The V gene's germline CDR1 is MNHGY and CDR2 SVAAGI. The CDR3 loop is CASSYNPKYNEQFF. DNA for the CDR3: TGTGCCAGCAGTTACAACCCTAAATACAATGAGCAGTTCTTC.

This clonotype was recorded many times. CDR3: CASSNIDTQYF. In nucleotides, the CDR3 is TGTGCCAGCAGCAACATAGATACGCAGTATTTT. The chain employs TRBV28 and TRBJ2-3, with D hard to call. The CDR3 is 11 amino acids. Trimming left V 6 bases short and J 5 bases short, with 6 bases between. Germline V gene lookup returns CDR1 MDHEN and CDR2 SYDVKM.

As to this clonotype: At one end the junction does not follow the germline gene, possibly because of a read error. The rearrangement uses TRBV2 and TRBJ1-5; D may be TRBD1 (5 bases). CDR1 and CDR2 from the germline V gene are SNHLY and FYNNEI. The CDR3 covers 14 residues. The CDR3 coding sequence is TGTGCCATCAGTGGGGGGGAGGGGAGCCAGCCCCCGCATTTT. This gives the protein CAISGGEGSQPPHF.

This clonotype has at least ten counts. The CDR3 nucleotides are TGTGCCAGCAGCCCCCTTCAAGGGTATGAGCAGCCCCAGCATTTT. The encoded protein is CASSPLQGYEQPQHF. The V and J genes are TRBV28 and TRBJ1-5; D not resolved. Germline V gene sequence: CDR1 MDHEN, CDR2 SYDVKM. The germline V and J ends were trimmed by 6 bases and 7 bases, with 19 bases remaining between them. The CDR3 sequence is 15 residues long.

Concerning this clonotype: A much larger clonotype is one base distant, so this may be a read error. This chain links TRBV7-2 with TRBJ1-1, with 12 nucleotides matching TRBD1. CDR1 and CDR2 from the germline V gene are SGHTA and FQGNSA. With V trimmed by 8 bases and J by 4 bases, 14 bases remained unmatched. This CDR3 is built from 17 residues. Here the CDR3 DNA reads TGTGCCAGCTCACCTCTGGGACAGGGGGCTGGTGGCACTGAAGCTTTCTTT. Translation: CASSPLGQGAGGTEAFF.

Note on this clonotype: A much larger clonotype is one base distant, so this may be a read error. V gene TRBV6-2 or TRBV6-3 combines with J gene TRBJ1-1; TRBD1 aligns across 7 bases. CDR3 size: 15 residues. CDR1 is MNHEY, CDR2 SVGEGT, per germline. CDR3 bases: TGTGCCAGCAGTTACTCTGACAGGGTCGGCACTGAAGCTCTCTTT. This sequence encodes CASSYSDRVGTEALF.

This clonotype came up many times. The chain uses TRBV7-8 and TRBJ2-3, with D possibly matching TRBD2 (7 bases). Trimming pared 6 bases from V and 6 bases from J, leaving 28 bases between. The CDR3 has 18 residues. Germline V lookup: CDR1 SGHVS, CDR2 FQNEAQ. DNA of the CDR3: TGTGCCAGCAGTCAAACTCGGGGAGGGGGAGCCCTCCGTGATACGCAGTATTTT. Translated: CASSQTRGGGALRDTQYF.

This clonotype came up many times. CDR3 loop: CASSILLGDTQYF. The CDR3 DNA follows: TGTGCCAGCAGCATCCTCCTTGGGGATACGCAGTATTTT. This chain connects TRBV7-3 to TRBJ2-3; D not certain. The V gene's germline CDR1 is SGHTA and CDR2 FQGTGA. With 5 bases removed from V and 6 bases from J, the gap between germline ends came to 12 bases. This CDR3 contains 13 residues. Based on the CDR3 plus reference TRBV7-3 and TRBJ2-3, the full variable domain is GAGVSQTPSNKVTEKGKYVELRCDPISGHTALYWYRQSLGQGPEFLIYFQGTGAADDSGLPNDRFFAVRPEGSVSTLKIQRTERGDSAVYLCASSILLGDTQYFGPGTRLTVL.

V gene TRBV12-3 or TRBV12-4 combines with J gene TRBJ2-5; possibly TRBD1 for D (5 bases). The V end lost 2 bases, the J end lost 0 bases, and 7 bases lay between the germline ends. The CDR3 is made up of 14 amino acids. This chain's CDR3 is CASSLRGHQETQYF. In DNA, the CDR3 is TGTGCCAGCAGTTTAAGGGGCCACCAAGAGACCCAGTACTTC.

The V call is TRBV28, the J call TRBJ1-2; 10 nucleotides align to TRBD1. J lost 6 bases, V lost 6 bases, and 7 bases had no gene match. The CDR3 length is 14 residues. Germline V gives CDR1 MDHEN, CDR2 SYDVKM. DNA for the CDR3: TGTGCCAGCAGCGAACCCGGGACAGGGGATGGCTACACCTTC. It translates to CASSEPGTGDGYTF.

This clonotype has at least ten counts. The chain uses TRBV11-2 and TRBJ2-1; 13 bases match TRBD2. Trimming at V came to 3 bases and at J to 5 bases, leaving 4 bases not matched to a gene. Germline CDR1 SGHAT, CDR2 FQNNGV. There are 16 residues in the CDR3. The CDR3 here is CASSLGTSGTNNEQFF. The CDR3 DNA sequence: TGTGCCAGCAGCTTGGGGACTAGCGGGACCAACAATGAGCAGTTCTTC.

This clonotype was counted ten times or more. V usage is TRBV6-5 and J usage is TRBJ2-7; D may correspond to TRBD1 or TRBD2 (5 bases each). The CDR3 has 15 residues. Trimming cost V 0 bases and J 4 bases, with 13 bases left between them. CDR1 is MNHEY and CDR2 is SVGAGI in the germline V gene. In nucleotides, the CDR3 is TGTGCCAGCAGTTACTCGGACAACCGGAGGTACGAGCAGTACTTC. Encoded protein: CASSYSDNRRYEQYF.

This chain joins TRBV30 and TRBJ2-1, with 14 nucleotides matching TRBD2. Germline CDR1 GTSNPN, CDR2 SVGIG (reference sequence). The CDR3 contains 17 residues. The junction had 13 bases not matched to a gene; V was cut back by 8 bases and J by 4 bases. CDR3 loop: CAATGTSGSFGYNEQFF. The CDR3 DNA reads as TGTGCCGCCACGGGGACTAGCGGGAGTTTTGGTTACAATGAGCAGTTCTTC.

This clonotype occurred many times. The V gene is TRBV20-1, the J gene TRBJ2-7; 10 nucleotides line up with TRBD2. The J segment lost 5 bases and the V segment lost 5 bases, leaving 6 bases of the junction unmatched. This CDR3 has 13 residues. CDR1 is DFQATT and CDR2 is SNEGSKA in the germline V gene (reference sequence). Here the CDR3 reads CSASGLAANEQYF. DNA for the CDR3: TGCAGTGCTTCTGGACTAGCGGCGAACGAGCAGTACTTC.

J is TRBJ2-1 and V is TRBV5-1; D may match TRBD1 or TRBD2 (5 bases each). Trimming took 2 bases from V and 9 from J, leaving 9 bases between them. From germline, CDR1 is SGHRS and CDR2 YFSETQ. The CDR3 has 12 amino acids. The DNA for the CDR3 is TGCGCCAGCAGCTTCTGGGGGAGTGAGCAGTTCTTC. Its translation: CASSFWGSEQFF.

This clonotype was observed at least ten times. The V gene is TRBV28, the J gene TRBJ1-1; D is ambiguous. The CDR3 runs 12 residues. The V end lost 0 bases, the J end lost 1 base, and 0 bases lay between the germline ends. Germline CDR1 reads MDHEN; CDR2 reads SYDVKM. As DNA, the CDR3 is TGTGCCAGCAGTTTATGGAACACTGAAGCTTTCTTT. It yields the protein CASSLWNTEAFF.

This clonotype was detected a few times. The CDR3 spells CASSSDIGGNTIYF. As DNA, the CDR3 is TGTGCCAGCAGCTCGGACATAGGGGGAAACACCATATATTTT. This chain connects TRBV9 to TRBJ1-3, with D perhaps matching TRBD1 (5 bases). The CDR3 totals 14 residues. The ends were cut back, 4 bases at V and 4 bases at J, with 12 bases in the middle. Germline V gene sequence: CDR1 SGDLS, CDR2 YYNGEE.

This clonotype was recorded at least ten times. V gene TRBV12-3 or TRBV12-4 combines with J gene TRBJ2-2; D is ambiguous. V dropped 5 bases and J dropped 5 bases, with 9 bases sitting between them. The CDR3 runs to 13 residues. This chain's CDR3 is CASSLHGTGELFF. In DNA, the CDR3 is TGTGCCAGCAGTCTCCACGGAACCGGGGAGCTGTTTTTT.

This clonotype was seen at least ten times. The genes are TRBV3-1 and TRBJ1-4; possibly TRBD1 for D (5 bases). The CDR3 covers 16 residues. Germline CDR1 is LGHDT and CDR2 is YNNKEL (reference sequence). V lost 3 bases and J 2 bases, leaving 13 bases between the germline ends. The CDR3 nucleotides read TGTGCCAGCAGCCATTCCACAGGTGCGACTAATGAAAAACTGTTTTTT. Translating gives CASSHSTGATNEKLFF.

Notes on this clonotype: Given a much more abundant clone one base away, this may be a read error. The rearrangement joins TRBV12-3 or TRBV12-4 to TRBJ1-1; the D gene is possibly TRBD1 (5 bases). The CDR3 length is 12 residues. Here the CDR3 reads CTISSGYTEAFF. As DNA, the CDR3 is TGTACCATCTCTTCAGGGTACACTGAAGCTTTCTTT.

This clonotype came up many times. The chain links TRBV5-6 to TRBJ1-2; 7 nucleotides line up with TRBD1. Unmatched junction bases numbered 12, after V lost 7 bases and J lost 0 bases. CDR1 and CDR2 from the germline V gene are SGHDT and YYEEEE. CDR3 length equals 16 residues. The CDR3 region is CASRRARDRANYGYTF. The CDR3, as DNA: TGTGCCAGCCGCCGCGCCCGGGACAGAGCTAACTATGGCTACACCTTC.